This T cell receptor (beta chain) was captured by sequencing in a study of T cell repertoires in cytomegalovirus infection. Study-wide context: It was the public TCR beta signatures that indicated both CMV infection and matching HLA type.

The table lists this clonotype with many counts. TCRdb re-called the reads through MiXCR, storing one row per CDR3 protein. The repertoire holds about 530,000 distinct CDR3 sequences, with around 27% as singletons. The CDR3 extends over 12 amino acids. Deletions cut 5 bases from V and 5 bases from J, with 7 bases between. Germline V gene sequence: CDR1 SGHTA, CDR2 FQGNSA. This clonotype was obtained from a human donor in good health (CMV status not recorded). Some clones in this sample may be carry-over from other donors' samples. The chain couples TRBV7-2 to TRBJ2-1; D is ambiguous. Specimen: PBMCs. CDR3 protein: CASSTQNNEQFF. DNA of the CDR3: TGTGCCAGCAGCACACAAAACAATGAGCAGTTCTTC.